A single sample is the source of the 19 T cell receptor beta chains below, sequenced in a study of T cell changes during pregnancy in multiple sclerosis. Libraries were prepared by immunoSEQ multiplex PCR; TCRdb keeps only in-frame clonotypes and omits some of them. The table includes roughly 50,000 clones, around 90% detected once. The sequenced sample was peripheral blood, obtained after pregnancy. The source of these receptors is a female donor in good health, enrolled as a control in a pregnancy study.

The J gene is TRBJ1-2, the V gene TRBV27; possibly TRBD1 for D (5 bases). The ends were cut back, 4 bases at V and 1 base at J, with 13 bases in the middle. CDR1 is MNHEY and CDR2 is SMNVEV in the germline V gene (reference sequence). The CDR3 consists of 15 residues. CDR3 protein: CASSSPGGGNYGYTF. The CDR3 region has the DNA TGTGCCAGCAGTTCCCCCGGGGGGGGTAACTATGGCTACACCTTC.

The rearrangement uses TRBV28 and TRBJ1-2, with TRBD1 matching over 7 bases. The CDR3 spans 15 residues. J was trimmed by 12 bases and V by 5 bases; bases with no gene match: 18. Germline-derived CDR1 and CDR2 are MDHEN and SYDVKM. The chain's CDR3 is CASSEKSRVRGSHTF. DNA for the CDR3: TGTGCCAGCAGTGAAAAATCGCGTGTCAGGGGGTCCCACACCTTC.

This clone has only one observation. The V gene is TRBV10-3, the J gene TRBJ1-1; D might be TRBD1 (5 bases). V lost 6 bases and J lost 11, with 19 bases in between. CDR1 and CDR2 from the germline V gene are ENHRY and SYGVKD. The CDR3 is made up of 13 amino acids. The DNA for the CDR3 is TGTGCCATCAGGACAAACCCCGGGGCGGGGGCTTTCTTT. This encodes CAIRTNPGAGAFF.

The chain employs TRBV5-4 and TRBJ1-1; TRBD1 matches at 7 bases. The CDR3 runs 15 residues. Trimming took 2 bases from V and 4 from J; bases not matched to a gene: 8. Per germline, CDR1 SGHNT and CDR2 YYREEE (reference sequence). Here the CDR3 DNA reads TGTGCCAGCAGCTTCCAGACAGGGCGGAGCACTGAAGCTTTCTTT. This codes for CASSFQTGRSTEAFF.

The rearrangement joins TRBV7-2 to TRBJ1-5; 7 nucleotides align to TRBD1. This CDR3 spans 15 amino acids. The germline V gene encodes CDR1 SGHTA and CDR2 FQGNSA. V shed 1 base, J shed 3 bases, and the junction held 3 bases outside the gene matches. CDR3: CASSLETGANQPQHF. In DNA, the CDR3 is TGTGCCAGCAGCTTAGAAACAGGGGCCAATCAGCCCCAGCATTTT.

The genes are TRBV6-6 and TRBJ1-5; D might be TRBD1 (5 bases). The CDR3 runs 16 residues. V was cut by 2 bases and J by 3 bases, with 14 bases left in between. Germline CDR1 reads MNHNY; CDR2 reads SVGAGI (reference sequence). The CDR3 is CASSYEQVHFNQPQHF. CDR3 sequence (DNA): TGTGCCAGCAGTTACGAACAGGTCCATTTCAATCAGCCCCAGCATTTT.

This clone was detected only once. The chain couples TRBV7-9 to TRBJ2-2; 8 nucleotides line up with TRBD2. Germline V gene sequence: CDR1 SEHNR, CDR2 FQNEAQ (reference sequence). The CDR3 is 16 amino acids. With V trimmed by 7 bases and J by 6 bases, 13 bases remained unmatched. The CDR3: CASTPSGTSVPGELFF. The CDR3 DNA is TGTGCCAGCACCCCTTCCGGGACTAGTGTTCCCGGGGAGCTGTTTTTT.

The CDR3 reads CASSPPRWGAGNTIYF. CDR3 nucleotides: TGTGCCAGCTCACCTCCGAGGTGGGGGGCTGGAAACACCATATATTTT. This sequence joins TRBV18 and TRBJ1-3; maybe TRBD1 (5 bases). CDR1 is KGHSH and CDR2 is LQKENI in the germline V gene. V lost 3 bases and J lost 2, with 14 bases in between. The CDR3 contains 16 residues.

The CDR3 is CASRPPDRGPYNEQFF. CDR3 sequence (DNA): TGTGCCAGTAGGCCACCCGACAGGGGACCCTACAATGAGCAGTTCTTC. The chain combines TRBV19 with TRBJ2-1, with 8 bases that match TRBD1. The CDR3 has 16 residues. After removal of 6 bases from V and 2 bases from J, the junction contained 9 bases not matched to a gene. CDR1 and CDR2 from the germline V gene are LNHDA and SQIVND (reference sequence). The full variable domain, completed using reference TRBV19 and TRBJ2-1, is DGGITQSPKYLFRKEGQNVTLSCEQNLNHDAMYWYRQDPGQGLRLIYYSQIVNDFQKGDIAEGYSVSREKKESFPLTVTSAQKNPTAFYLCASRPPDRGPYNEQFFGPGTRLTVL.

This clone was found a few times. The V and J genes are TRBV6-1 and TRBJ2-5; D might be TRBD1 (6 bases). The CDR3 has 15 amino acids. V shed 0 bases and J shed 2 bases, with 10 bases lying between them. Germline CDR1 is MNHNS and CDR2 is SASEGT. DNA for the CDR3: TGTGCCAGCAGTGAAGCCAAAGGGGGACAAGAGACCCAGTACTTC. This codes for CASSEAKGGQETQYF.

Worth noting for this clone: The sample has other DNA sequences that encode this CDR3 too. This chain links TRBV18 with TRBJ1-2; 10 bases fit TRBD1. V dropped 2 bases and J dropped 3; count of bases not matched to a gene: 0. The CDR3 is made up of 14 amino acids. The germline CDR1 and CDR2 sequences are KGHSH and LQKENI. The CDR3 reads CASSPGTGDYGYTF. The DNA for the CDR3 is TGTGCCAGCTCACCAGGGACAGGGGACTATGGCTACACCTTC.

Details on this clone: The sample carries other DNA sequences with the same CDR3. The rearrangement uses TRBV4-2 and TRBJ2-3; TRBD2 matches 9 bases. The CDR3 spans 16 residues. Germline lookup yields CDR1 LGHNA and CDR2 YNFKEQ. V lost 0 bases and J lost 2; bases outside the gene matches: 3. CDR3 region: CASSQDASGDTDTQYF. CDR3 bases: TGTGCCAGCAGCCAAGATGCTAGCGGGGACACAGATACGCAGTATTTT.

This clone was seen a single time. Here the CDR3 DNA reads TGTGCCAGCAGTGCGACAGGTTCCGAGCAGTACTTC. This translates into CASSATGSEQYF. The chain employs TRBV2 and TRBJ2-7, with D perhaps matching TRBD1 (6 bases). The germline CDR1 and CDR2 sequences are SNHLY and FYNNEI. This CDR3 is 12 amino acids long. V lost 4 bases to trimming and J lost 6 bases, with 10 bases between them.

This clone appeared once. CDR3 sequence reads: CATSRGPGQINSYEQYF. For the CDR3, the DNA is TGTGCCACCAGCAGAGGCCCGGGACAAATAAACTCCTACGAGCAGTACTTC. The V gene is TRBV15, the J gene TRBJ2-7, with D possibly matching TRBD1 (6 bases). The CDR3 is 17 residues long. Trimming removed 1 base at V and 0 bases at J, with 16 bases between. Germline V gives CDR1 LNHNV, CDR2 YYDKDF (reference sequence).

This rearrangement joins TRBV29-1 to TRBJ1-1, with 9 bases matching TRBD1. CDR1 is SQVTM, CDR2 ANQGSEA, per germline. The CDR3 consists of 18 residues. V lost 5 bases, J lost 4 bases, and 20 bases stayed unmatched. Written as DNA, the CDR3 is TGCAGCGTTCACCGGCAGGGACAGGGACACGATCGGTCCACTGAAGCTTTCTTT. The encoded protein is CSVHRQGQGHDRSTEAFF. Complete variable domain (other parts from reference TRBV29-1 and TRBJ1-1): SAVISQKPSRDICQRGTSLTIQCQVDSQVTMMFWYRQQPGQSLTLIATANQGSEATYESGFVIDKFPISRPNLTFSTLTVSNMSPEDSSIYLCSVHRQGQGHDRSTEAFFGQGTRLTVV.

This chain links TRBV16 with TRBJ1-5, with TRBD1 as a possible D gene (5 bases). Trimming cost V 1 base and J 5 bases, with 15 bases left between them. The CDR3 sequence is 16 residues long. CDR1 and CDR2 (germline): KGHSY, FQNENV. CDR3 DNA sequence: TGTGCCAGCAGCCAATGGGCAGGGATTGGCGATCAGCCCCAGCATTTT. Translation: CASSQWAGIGDQPQHF.

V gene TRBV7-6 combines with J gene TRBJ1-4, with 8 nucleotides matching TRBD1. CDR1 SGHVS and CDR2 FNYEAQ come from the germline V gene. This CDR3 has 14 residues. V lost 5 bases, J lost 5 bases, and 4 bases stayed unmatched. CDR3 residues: CASSTGQGNEKLFF. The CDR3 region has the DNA TGTGCCAGCAGCACCGGACAGGGCAATGAAAAACTGTTTTTT.

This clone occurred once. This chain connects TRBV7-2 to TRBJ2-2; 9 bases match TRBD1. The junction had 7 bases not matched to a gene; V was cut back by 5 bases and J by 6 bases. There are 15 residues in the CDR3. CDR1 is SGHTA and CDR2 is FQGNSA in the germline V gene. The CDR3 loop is CASSERTGVSGELFF. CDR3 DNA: TGTGCCAGCAGCGAACGGACAGGGGTATCCGGGGAGCTGTTTTTT.

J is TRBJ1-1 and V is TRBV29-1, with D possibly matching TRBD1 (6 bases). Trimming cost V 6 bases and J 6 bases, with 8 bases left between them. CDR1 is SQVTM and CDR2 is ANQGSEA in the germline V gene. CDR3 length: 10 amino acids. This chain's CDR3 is CSVPGAEAFF. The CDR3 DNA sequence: TGCAGCGTCCCAGGGGCTGAAGCTTTCTTT.